Below are 29 T cell receptor beta chains sequenced from a single sample in a study of blood T cell repertoires in COVID-19. The repertoire was sequenced with immunoSEQ multiplex PCR; TCRdb's copy has only in-frame clones and lacks some. The sample yields more than 85,000 clones, roughly 85% seen once. The sample was peripheral blood. These receptors all come from a human donor in a cohort sampled during active COVID-19.

This chain connects TRBV29-1 to TRBJ1-3; D gene uncertain. Trimming stripped 7 bases from V and 0 bases from J, with 22 bases between. The germline CDR1 and CDR2 sequences are SQVTM and ANQGSEA. The CDR3 has 17 amino acids. CDR3 DNA sequence: TGCAGCGCCCGGGGTGGGCCGGAAGATTACTCTGGAAACACCATATATTTT. Protein sequence: CSARGGPEDYSGNTIYF. Full variable domain (outside the CDR3, taken from reference TRBV29-1 and TRBJ1-3): SAVISQKPSRDICQRGTSLTIQCQVDSQVTMMFWYRQQPGQSLTLIATANQGSEATYESGFVIDKFPISRPNLTFSTLTVSNMSPEDSSIYLCSARGGPEDYSGNTIYFGEGSWLTVV.

This rearrangement joins TRBV5-8 to TRBJ2-1; TRBD1 is a possible D gene (5 bases). This CDR3 contains 15 residues. Per germline, CDR1 SGHTS and CDR2 YDEGEE. V gave up 1 base and J gave up 6 bases, with 14 bases separating them. CDR3 sequence reads: CASSLRQLGGNEQFF. DNA for the CDR3: TGTGCCAGCAGCTTGAGACAGTTAGGTGGCAATGAGCAGTTCTTC.

This clone was observed a single time. The chain is built from TRBV11-2 and TRBJ2-3; D is undetermined. Germline loops: CDR1 SGHAT, CDR2 FQNNGV. The CDR3 runs 14 residues. The V gene lost 5 bases and the J gene lost 4 bases, with 13 bases spanning the gap. This chain's CDR3 is CASSRVRSPDTQYF. In DNA, the CDR3 is TGTGCCAGCAGCCGAGTTCGGAGCCCAGATACGCAGTATTTT.

V usage is TRBV30 and J usage is TRBJ2-1; 15 positions match TRBD2. J lost 7 bases, V lost 1 base, and 2 bases had no gene match. The CDR3 extends over 15 amino acids. Germline values: CDR1 GTSNPN, CDR2 SVGIG (reference sequence). For the CDR3, the DNA is TGTGCCTGGAGTGAAGGGACTAGCGGGAGGAATGAGCAGTTCTTC. It encodes CAWSEGTSGRNEQFF.

Details on this clone: Germline and junction disagree at one end, which may indicate a read error. The CDR3 DNA reads TGTGCCAGCACCTTGGGAAATAGAGAGCAGTACTTC. Translation: CASTLGNREQYF. The V gene is TRBV5-6, the J gene TRBJ2-7, with D unclear. CDR1 and CDR2 (germline): SGHDT, YYEEEE. The CDR3 is 12 amino acids.

The chain uses TRBV7-9 and TRBJ1-1; 9 nucleotides align to TRBD1. With V trimmed by 2 bases and J by 5 bases, 6 bases remained unmatched. The germline CDR1 and CDR2 sequences are SEHNR and FQNEAQ (reference sequence). The CDR3 has 15 residues. CDR3 nucleotide sequence: TGTGCCAGCAGCTTAAGACAGGGGGGAGATACTGAAGCTTTCTTT. Its protein is CASSLRQGGDTEAFF.

This clone was found a few times. CDR3 DNA: TGTGCCAGCAGCCAAGTTTGGGGGAGGACTGAAGCTTTCTTT. This codes for CASSQVWGRTEAFF. The genes are TRBV3-1 (or the pseudogene TRBV3-2) and TRBJ1-1, with D possibly matching TRBD1 (5 bases). CDR1 is LGHDT and CDR2 is YNNKEL in the germline V gene (reference sequence). This CDR3 has 14 residues. V lost 1 base to trimming and J lost 5 bases, with 11 bases between them.

This sequence joins TRBV10-3 and TRBJ2-2; 9 nucleotides agree with TRBD1. The CDR3 length is 15 residues. Losses at the gene ends were 4 bases for V and 3 bases for J; bases not matched to a gene: 3. Germline values: CDR1 ENHRY, CDR2 SYGVKD. The CDR3 here is CAISVRQGDTGELFF. CDR3 nucleotide sequence: TGTGCCATCAGTGTTCGACAGGGGGACACCGGGGAGCTGTTTTTT.

In nucleotides, the CDR3 is TGTGCCAGCAGCCCCACGCCCCGGGACATGCGGGAGACCCAGTACTTC. Translated, it gives CASSPTPRDMRETQYF. The chain joins TRBV11-2 to TRBJ2-5; D perhaps matches TRBD1 (6 bases). V was trimmed by 5 bases and J by 5 bases, leaving 21 bases between them. The CDR3 is made up of 16 amino acids. Germline CDR1 reads SGHAT; CDR2 reads FQNNGV.

This clone was counted a few times. V gene TRBV6-5 combines with J gene TRBJ2-2; D is possibly TRBD2 (5 bases). Per the germline V gene, CDR1 is MNHEY and CDR2 is SVGAGI. Trimming cost V 5 bases and J 5 bases, with 12 bases left between them. The CDR3 covers 14 residues. The CDR3 protein is CASSRTLRTGELFF. DNA of the CDR3: TGTGCCAGCAGTAGGACTCTCCGTACCGGGGAGCTGTTTTTT.

The chain is built from TRBV16 and TRBJ1-3; D not resolved. CDR3 size: 13 residues. V was pared by 2 bases and J by 6 bases, with 8 bases between. Germline V CDR1 and CDR2: KGHSY, FQNENV. The CDR3 spells CASSQIPQNTIYF. CDR3 DNA sequence: TGTGCCAGCAGCCAAATTCCCCAAAACACCATATATTTT.

To note about this clone: Relative to the germline gene, one junction end is altered; a read error may explain this. The CDR3 coding sequence is TGTGCCAGCAGTTTCACCCTGGTAACTGGAGCTTTCTTT. Translating gives CASSFTLVTGAFF. The chain employs TRBV28 and TRBJ1-1; D is ambiguous. In germline, CDR1 is MDHEN, CDR2 SYDVKM. The CDR3 is made up of 13 amino acids.

The chain carries TRBV19 and TRBJ1-5; maybe TRBD1 (6 bases). There are 14 residues in the CDR3. Between the trimmed V and J ends, which lost 3 bases and 5 bases, there was a span of 11 bases. Germline V gene lookup returns CDR1 LNHDA and CDR2 SQIVND (reference sequence). The CDR3 coding sequence is TGTGCCAGTAGTATCAGGGGATCCCATCAGCCCCAGCATTTT. Its translation: CASSIRGSHQPQHF.

This clone was detected only a few times. V is TRBV5-6 and J is TRBJ2-5, with 11 bases identical to TRBD1. Germline loops: CDR1 SGHDT, CDR2 YYEEEE. Trimming cost V 0 bases and J 5 bases; bases outside gene matches: 6. The CDR3 is made up of 16 amino acids. The CDR3 nucleotides read TGTGCCAGCAGCTTGGTTCGGACAGGGGGCCGGGAGACCCAGTACTTC. This sequence encodes CASSLVRTGGRETQYF.

The chain couples TRBV9 to TRBJ2-1; D possibly corresponds to TRBD2 (5 bases). V was cut by 9 bases and J by 7 bases, with 17 bases left in between. This CDR3 spans 13 amino acids. Germline V gene lookup returns CDR1 SGDLS and CDR2 YYNGEE. The CDR3 is CATELRRRNEQFF. The CDR3 DNA reads TGTGCCACCGAACTGCGAAGGAGGAATGAGCAGTTCTTC.

The V and J genes are TRBV19 and TRBJ2-2; D is possibly TRBD2 (5 bases). The germline CDR1 and CDR2 sequences are LNHDA and SQIVND (reference sequence). V was pared by 7 bases and J by 6 bases, with 9 bases between. CDR3 length: 12 residues. The CDR3 DNA follows: TGTGCCAGTATGGTCGGGGCCGGGGAGCTGTTTTTT. Its protein product is CASMVGAGELFF.

The V and J genes are TRBV2 and TRBJ2-3; 9 bases are shared with TRBD1. CDR3 size: 15 residues. Germline CDR1 reads SNHLY; CDR2 reads FYNNEI. Losses at the gene ends were 5 bases for V and 5 bases for J; bases not matched to a gene: 8. DNA of the CDR3: TGTGCCAGCAGTAAGGGACAGGGTGATTTAGATACGCAGTATTTT. Translated, it gives CASSKGQGDLDTQYF. Variable domain in full (rest from reference TRBV2 and TRBJ2-3): EPEVTQTPSHQVTQMGQEVILRCVPISNHLYFYWYRQILGQKVEFLVSFYNNEISEKSEIFDDQFSVERPDGSNFTLKIRSTKLEDSAMYFCASSKGQGDLDTQYFGPGTRLTVL.

This rearrangement joins TRBV30 to TRBJ2-3, with D possibly TRBD2 on 5 matching bases. The CDR3 is 17 amino acids. V was trimmed by 0 bases and J by 5 bases, leaving 21 bases between them. From germline, CDR1 is GTSNPN and CDR2 SVGIG (reference sequence). In nucleotides, the CDR3 is TGTGCCTGGAGTGTATCCTGGGCTGTCAGCGGTGAAGATACGCAGTATTTT. Translated, it gives CAWSVSWAVSGEDTQYF.

CDR3 in amino acids: CASGGDRTEAFF. The CDR3 DNA is TGTGCCAGCGGCGGTGATAGAACTGAAGCTTTCTTT. This chain joins TRBV2 and TRBJ1-1, with D uncertain. CDR3 length: 12 residues. V was shortened by 8 bases and J by 5 bases, with 12 bases between the two germline ends. Germline V lookup: CDR1 SNHLY, CDR2 FYNNEI.

CDR3 in amino acids: CASSPGQGQLDEQFF. The CDR3 DNA follows: TGTGCCAGCAGCCCAGGACAGGGCCAGTTGGATGAGCAGTTCTTC. V and J are TRBV7-9 and TRBJ2-1, with 8 bases identical to TRBD1. V gave up 5 bases and J gave up 8 bases; unmatched junction bases: 11. Looked up from germline, CDR1 is SEHNR and CDR2 is FQNEAQ (reference sequence). The CDR3 is made up of 15 amino acids.

This chain links TRBV7-9 with TRBJ2-2; D perhaps matches TRBD1 (6 bases). Trimming cost V 7 bases and J 4 bases, with 16 bases left between them. Looked up from germline, CDR1 is SEHNR and CDR2 is FQNEAQ (reference sequence). This CDR3 is built from 15 residues. CDR3 nucleotide sequence: TGTGCCAGCAACCGTCAGGGGATTTTCACCGGGGAGCTGTTTTTT. Amino acid sequence: CASNRQGIFTGELFF.

This sequence joins TRBV7-9 and TRBJ2-7, with no clear D. The CDR3 length is 12 residues. Between the trimmed V and J ends, which lost 4 bases and 5 bases, there was a span of 9 bases. Germline loops: CDR1 SEHNR, CDR2 FQNEAQ (reference sequence). The CDR3 region has the DNA TGTGCCAGCAGCTCGCTTCGGGACGAGCAGTACTTC. Translating gives CASSSLRDEQYF.

Regarding this clone: At one boundary the junction diverges from the germline segment, which might be a read error. V usage is TRBV6-5 and J usage is TRBJ2-1, with 8 bases lining up with TRBD2. In germline, CDR1 is MNHEY, CDR2 SVGAGI. The CDR3 loop spans 15 amino acids. The chain's CDR3 is CASSNSGLVRDEQFF. CDR3 sequence (DNA): TGTGCCAGCAGTAACTCGGGACTAGTTCGCGATGAGCAGTTCTTC.

This chain uses TRBV28 with TRBJ2-2; D is unclear. Germline V lookup: CDR1 MDHEN, CDR2 SYDVKM. V was pared by 7 bases and J by 3 bases, with 9 bases between. There are 13 residues in the CDR3. CDR3: CASKDTHTGELFF. The CDR3, as DNA: TGTGCCAGCAAAGACACCCACACCGGGGAGCTGTTTTTT.

This CDR3 reads CASSQGPNYGYTF. The CDR3 bases are TGTGCCAGCAGCCAAGGGCCCAACTATGGCTACACCTTC. This sequence joins TRBV3-1 (or the pseudogene TRBV3-2) and TRBJ1-2; no firm D call. The CDR3 is 13 residues long. CDR1 is LGHDT, CDR2 YNNKEL, per germline (reference sequence). V lost 1 base and J 2 bases, leaving 5 bases between the germline ends.

The chain couples TRBV27 to TRBJ2-1, with 10 nucleotides matching TRBD2. The CDR3 loop spans 17 amino acids. Per the germline V gene, CDR1 is MNHEY and CDR2 is SMNVEV (reference sequence). Unmatched junction bases numbered 13, after V lost 4 bases and J lost 7 bases. The CDR3 DNA follows: TGTGCCAGCAGTTATCCCTCCGGGACTAGCGTAGGGAATGAGCAGTTCTTC. Encoded protein: CASSYPSGTSVGNEQFF.

This chain links TRBV29-1 with TRBJ2-5, with 8 positions matching TRBD2. The CDR3 runs to 14 residues. After removal of 6 bases from V and 7 bases from J, the junction contained 13 bases not matched to a gene. CDR1 is SQVTM, CDR2 ANQGSEA, per germline. CDR3: CSVNPAGGEGTQYF. The CDR3 region has the DNA TGCAGCGTGAACCCCGCGGGGGGCGAGGGGACCCAGTACTTC.

V and J are TRBV28 and TRBJ2-3; no reliable D call. Trimming left V 4 bases short and J 1 base short, with 6 bases between. This CDR3 is 13 amino acids long. Germline loops: CDR1 MDHEN, CDR2 SYDVKM. CDR3 nucleotides: TGTGCCAGCAGTTATTTCGGCACAGATACGCAGTATTTT. It encodes CASSYFGTDTQYF.

This chain uses TRBV30 with TRBJ1-1; D might be TRBD1 (5 bases). Deletions cut 4 bases from V and 1 base from J, with 10 bases between. Germline lookup yields CDR1 GTSNPN and CDR2 SVGIG (reference sequence). The CDR3 consists of 13 residues. CDR3 sequence: CAWTETENTEAFF. The DNA of the CDR3 is TGTGCCTGGACGGAGACAGAGAACACTGAAGCTTTCTTT.